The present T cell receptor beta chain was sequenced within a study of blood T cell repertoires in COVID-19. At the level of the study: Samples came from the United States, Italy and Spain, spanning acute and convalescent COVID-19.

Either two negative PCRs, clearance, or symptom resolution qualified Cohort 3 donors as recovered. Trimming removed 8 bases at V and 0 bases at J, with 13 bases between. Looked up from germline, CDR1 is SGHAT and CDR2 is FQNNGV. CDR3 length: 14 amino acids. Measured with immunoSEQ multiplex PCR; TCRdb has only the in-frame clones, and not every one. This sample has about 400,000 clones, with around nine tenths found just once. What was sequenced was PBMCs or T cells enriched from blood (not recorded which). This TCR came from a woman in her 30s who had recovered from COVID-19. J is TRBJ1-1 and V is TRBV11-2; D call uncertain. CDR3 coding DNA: TGTGCCAGCGTCTTAGGCGGGGTGAACACTGAAGCTTTCTTT. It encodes CASVLGGVNTEAFF.